What follows describes a single TCR beta chain. An end of the junction differs from the germline gene, which may be a read error. The repertoire was sequenced with immunoSEQ multiplex PCR; TCRdb's copy has only in-frame clones and lacks some. The sample holds around 68,000 clones, 77% seen once. The blood sample was taken during the colonoscopy visit. This specimen belongs to a study of pediatric ulcerative colitis. Germline values: CDR1 MNHNS, CDR2 SASEGT. The CDR3 consists of 12 residues. The chain is built from TRBV6-1 and TRBJ2-7; D is possibly TRBD1 (5 bases). This receptor was taken from a boy younger than 18 with moderate ulcerative colitis. The sequencing input was blood. This CDR3 is CASSEASGKSGF. For the CDR3, the DNA is TGTGCCAGCAGTGAAGCATCAGGGAAAAGTGGCTTC.